This TCR beta chain was documented in a study of patients and donors after allogeneic stem cell transplantation. Trimming removed 3 bases from V and 6 bases from J; junction bases left unmatched: 8. The CDR3 covers 15 residues. CDR1 SNHLY and CDR2 FYNNEI come from the germline V gene. This clonotype was detected a few times. Using its own MiXCR run on the RT-PCR reads, TCRdb lists one record per CDR3 protein. This sample has about a million distinct CDR3 sequences, with under 20% found just once. Sequenced material: blood, either unsorted or a sorted T cell fraction (not recorded which). This TCR was recovered from a human donor who was either an allogeneic HSCT recipient or a stem cell or donor lymphocyte infusion donor (not recorded which). It is not recorded whose cells these are; they may come from a transplant donor. The chain employs TRBV2 and TRBJ2-7, with 10 bases identical to TRBD2. As DNA, the CDR3 is TGTGCCAGCAGTGAGGTACTAGCGGGATCGGGCGAGCAGTACTTC. Its protein is CASSEVLAGSGEQYF.